Reported below is one TCR beta chain. These data originate in a study of T cell responses to AZD1222 COVID-19 vaccine. The CDR3 contains 16 residues. V was shortened by 0 bases and J by 0 bases, with 12 bases between the two germline ends. Germline-derived CDR1 and CDR2 are MNHEY and SVGAGI. The repertoire was sequenced with immunoSEQ multiplex PCR; TCRdb's copy has only in-frame clones and lacks some. The table has some 120,000 clones, 80% to 95% seen once. The TCR originated in an adult who received the MenACWY meningococcal vaccine as a control. Source: peripheral blood, taken 28 days after the second dose of the MenACWY control vaccine. V usage is TRBV6-5 and J usage is TRBJ2-7; D may be TRBD1 (5 bases). CDR3 sequence reads: CASSYSRTLSSYEQYF. The CDR3 DNA reads TGTGCCAGCAGTTACTCGCGGACATTGAGCTCCTACGAGCAGTACTTC.